This TCR beta chain was found in a study of cytomegalovirus exposure and HLA in healthy donors. Study results and caveats: It was reported that the classifier diagnosed cytomegalovirus status with high specificity and sensitivity in both the original and validation cohorts.

V lost 3 bases to trimming and J lost 2 bases, with 8 bases between them. This CDR3 has 13 residues. The germline CDR1 and CDR2 sequences are MNHEY and SVGAGI. The data were produced by immunoSEQ multiplex PCR, yet TCRdb's version contains in-frame clones alone and is incomplete. Of under 100,000 clones listed, approximately 95% are singletons. As concerns this clone: Its antigen is as yet unknown.

The TCR sequence derives from a woman aged 18-29 years in good health and CMV-seronegative. Sample: PBMCs. This chain links TRBV6-5 with TRBJ2-7; weak D call: TRBD1 (6 bases). The DNA of the CDR3 is TGTGCCAGCAGTTATGCAGGGGCCTACGAGCAGTACTTC. This encodes CASSYAGAYEQYF.